This T cell receptor beta chain derives from a study of blood T cell repertoires in COVID-19. Whole-study context: T cells, B-cell-depleted T cells, or PBMCs provided the cDNA or gDNA that served as material.

The ends were cut back, 7 bases at V and 0 bases at J, with 9 bases in the middle. The CDR3 contains 13 residues. Authors' data handling: For nucleated cells, counts were estimated from reference gene primer amplification. Profiled with immunoSEQ multiplex PCR; TCRdb holds only in-frame clones, not every one. V, J and clone size were drawn from that table, and D and trimming were deduced from the DNA. The repertoire includes about 200,000 clones, around 81% of them detected once, and around 5.4% sits in the top ten. Sequencing input: peripheral blood. The receptor was isolated from an older woman with acute or convalescent COVID-19. The chain is built from TRBV12-3 or TRBV12-4 and TRBJ1-1; D call uncertain. Here the CDR3 DNA reads TGTGCCAGCACCCCCACAGTGAACACTGAAGCTTTCTTT. It codes for CASTPTVNTEAFF.